The present entry profiles one T cell receptor (beta chain) with its context. Its antigen is unknown. Qualities for individual bases were not recorded, and no much larger clone is one base off. This sample was included in a study of blood T cell repertoires in COVID-19 (dated by TCRdb to 2019 to 2021). A note on the overall study: Collaborator samples came from the United States, Italy and Spain and covered acute and convalescent phases of COVID-19. The material from the prospective study consisted of cDNA or gDNA derived from T cells, B-cell-depleted T cells, or PBMCs. Subjects who had been exposed to COVID-19, were actively infected with it, or had recovered from it provided the deeply sampled blood TCRbeta repertoires that made up the dataset. The repertoires were made available in a free public database intended to serve as a resource for research on the immune response to SARS-CoV-2. The samples were drawn from two sources: the first 160 participants of the ongoing ImmuneRACE study, and over 950 subjects contributed by 6 global collaborators. Sample metadata almost always included a de-identified subject ID, COVID-19 status, age in years and sex. Where available, HLA class I and class II types were taken from metadata supplied by the sample provider and were not determined by assay-based typing. Paper-wide results and their limitations: The amount of clinical and demographic metadata varied by source and participant and was provided uncurated.

Participants in the prospective study were enrolled through a virtual design, were aged about 18 to 100 years, and lived in some 24 United States geographic areas. Cohort assignment in the prospective study relied on participant-reported clinical history from a screening survey and a study questionnaire. For ImmuneRACE Cohort 3, a participant was defined as recovered based on two consecutive negative NP/OP PCR tests, clearance by a healthcare professional, or resolution of symptoms. In the prospective study, whole blood, serum and a nasopharyngeal or oropharyngeal swab were collected from each participant by mobile phlebotomists. Prospective study participants could optionally give additional blood draws and questionnaires over an approximately two-month period. Blood samples from the prospective study were shipped frozen or at room temperature prior to DNA extraction. The germline V gene specifies SGHTS as CDR1 and YDEGEE as CDR2. The CDR3 starts with the cysteine, ends with the phenylalanine, and has 15 residues. Left in the record is the CDR3 DNA by itself, 45 bases read in frame from the first base. V and J are trimmed by 4 bases and 4 bases, and the gene matches miss 7 bases of the junction.

The immunoSEQ Assay, a bias-controlled multiplex PCR, was used to amplify TCRbeta CDR3 regions from genomic DNA. The study's processing was this. The number of nucleated cells in each sample was estimated from the amplification of reference gene primers within the assay. To quantify the absolute abundance of each unique TCRbeta CDR3 rearrangement, sequence reads were collapsed and filtered. Productive Simpson clonality was computed per sample as the square root of Simpson's diversity index over productive rearrangements. Sourced from immuneACCESS, this table was stored by TCRdb with only in-frame sequences that have V and J called. A share of the clones is absent; for the studies checked, an unresolved V gene accounts for under half, and the remainder has no known explanation. That table gives V, J and clone size, and the DNA gave D and trimming. The table for this sample lists approximately 130,000 clones; around four fifths of them were counted only once. The top ten clonotypes cover 15% to 20% of the sample.

Recombination joined TRBV5-8 with TRBJ2-5, with 10 junctional bases fitting TRBD1. The sequenced sample was PBMCs or T cells enriched from blood (not recorded which). This TCR was sampled from a man between 25 and 39 years old who had recovered from COVID-19. Here the CDR3 is given as CASSPGTGDRETQYF. In nucleotide form, the sequence is TGTGCCAGCAGCCCCGGGACAGGGGACAGAGAGACCCAGTACTTC.